This T cell receptor (beta chain) appears in the sequencing data of a study of cytomegalovirus exposure and HLA in healthy donors. The V gene's germline CDR1 is MNHEY and CDR2 SVGAGI. This CDR3 has 15 amino acids. V shed 2 bases, J shed 6 bases, and the junction held 7 bases outside the gene matches. Study-level points and caveats: Per a prior analysis, the majority of TCR beta V segments were productive roughly 90% or roughly 30% of the time.

Vbeta (60) and Jbeta (13) primers were used in the PCR. Assay used: immunoSEQ multiplex PCR; TCRdb lists only in-frame clones, some missing. The table includes approximately 160,000 clones, about 65% detected once. Worth noting for this clone: The antigen is undetermined.

The source of this sequence is a woman in her late teens or twenties in good health and CMV-seropositive. V gene TRBV6-5 combines with J gene TRBJ2-3; 8 nucleotides line up with TRBD1. Sequenced material: PBMCs. CDR3 sequence (DNA): TGTGCCAGCAGTTACGAGACAGGGGTTGGGGATACGCAGTATTTT. It is translated as CASSYETGVGDTQYF.